The entry that follows covers one T cell receptor (beta chain) sequence. Its antigen remains unknown. The data were obtained in a study of cytomegalovirus exposure and HLA in healthy donors. J gave up 2 bases and V 4 bases, and 21 bases lay outside the gene matches. CDR1 is SGHRS and CDR2 is YFSETQ in the germline V gene. This CDR3 comprises 20 residues. Notes on the study in general: Cytomegalovirus association was listed for roughly 160 TCR beta chains. A later analysis, which compared TCR beta chains of equal frequency, found the HLA-associated ones more clonally expanded. Under in vitro conditions, a few CMV-associated chains were confirmed as specific for CMV antigens.

Primers for the PCR totalled 60 Vbeta and 13 Jbeta. In the source study's methods: In a later analysis, some 80 million unique TCR beta chains included roughly 11 million shared by two or more donors. Generated by immunoSEQ multiplex PCR, the TCRdb table keeps only in-frame clones and is missing some. D and trimming come from the DNA, and the V and J calls and clone size come from that table. The sample comprises around 200,000 clones, around 86% of which are singletons, and roughly 0.8% rests with the top ten. The sample comprised PBMCs. The chain links TRBV5-1 to TRBJ2-3; 8 positions match TRBD1. The sequence came from a woman younger than 30 in good health and CMV-seronegative. CDR3 DNA: TGCGCCAGCAGCCCTGGTCGGTCGCTGAATGACAGGGGCCTCACAGATACGCAGTATTTT. It specifies CASSPGRSLNDRGLTDTQYF.